This TCR beta chain was retrieved from a study of metastatic and nonmetastatic thyroid tumors. Study-wide context: Repertoire data that came from the blood and tumor or nodule tissue of malignant and benign thyroid patients were compared. Study findings and constraints: Patients with malignant thyroid tumors reportedly had significantly higher TCR beta diversity than those with benign nodules, in blood and tumor.

Details on this clone: What it binds is not known.

V shed 4 bases and J shed 6 bases, with 11 bases lying between them. This CDR3 is built from 13 residues. Germline lookup yields CDR1 SGHRS and CDR2 YFSETQ. Until they underwent thyroid surgery, no patient had received any treatment. With MiXCR, TCRdb called clones anew from the PCR reads. Of roughly 18,000 clones in the sample, about 30% were seen once. The material sequenced was adjacent normal tissue. The V and J genes are TRBV5-1 and TRBJ1-3, with no clear D. This TCR derives from a female donor with papillary thyroid cancer or a benign thyroid nodule (not recorded which). Some clones in this sample may be carry-over from other donors' samples. CDR3 loop: CASSIGGLNTIYF. CDR3 nucleotides: TGCGCCAGCAGCATCGGAGGCTTAAACACCATATATTTT.